This T cell receptor (beta chain) was captured in a study of molecular identifiers for immune sequencing clone quantification. Study at large: With replicates, the RNA of about 20,000 or 100,000 naive CD8 cells was split five ways and four were sequenced.

The V gene's germline CDR1 is SGHRS and CDR2 YFSETQ. V was pared by 5 bases and J by 8 bases, with 8 bases of the junction left unmatched. The CDR3 consists of 15 residues. TCRdb itself ran the PCR reads through MiXCR, one entry per CDR3 protein. The data show more than 550,000 distinct CDR3 sequences, 25% seen once. The source material was naive CD8+ T cells from blood, with Jurkat cell RNA spiked in. Sample subset: FACS-sorted CD8+CD4-CCR7+CD45RA+ naive T cells. This receptor was obtained from a human donor in good health. Some libraries in this study had Jurkat cell RNA spiked in. V gene TRBV5-1 combines with J gene TRBJ2-1; the match to TRBD2 covers 12 bases. The CDR3 sequence is CASRDGTSGSDEQFF. The CDR3 nucleotides are TGCGCCAGCAGGGACGGGACTAGCGGGTCAGATGAGCAGTTCTTC.